This T cell receptor (beta chain) derives from a study of preoperative IRX-2 immunotherapy in early breast cancer. Germline assignment: CDR1 MNHGY and CDR2 SAAAGT. The CDR3 covers 14 residues. V was clipped by 6 bases and J by 6 bases; unmatched bases: 8. Treatment denoted: preoperative locoregional IRX-2 cytokine immunotherapy. Preoperative locoregional IRX-2 cytokine immunotherapy was tested in the phase Ib source study. Using immunoSEQ multiplex PCR, the repertoire was profiled, and TCRdb retains in-frame clones only, with some absent. The data show fewer than 40,000 clones, roughly 91% seen once. The receptor was isolated from a human donor with breast cancer. The input for sequencing was tumor tissue, taken after IRX-2 immunotherapy. J is TRBJ1-2 and V is TRBV6-8; 9 nucleotides match TRBD1. The CDR3 nucleotides read TGTGCCAGCAGACGAGCCGGGACAGGGCATGGCTACACCTTC. This sequence encodes CASRRAGTGHGYTF.